Sequencing of this T cell receptor beta chain was carried out in a study of response to subunit inactivated influenza vaccine. TCRdb ran MiXCR on the RT-PCR reads and lists one entry per CDR3 protein. The sample lists 600,000 to 850,000 distinct CDR3 sequences; around 13% were seen once. Deletions cut 3 bases from V and 0 bases from J, with 11 bases between. The CDR3 has 15 residues. Germline assignment: CDR1 SGHRS and CDR2 YFSETQ. This clonotype has a handful of counts. Its antigen is still unknown. The study, taken as a whole, reports: Each seasonal influenza vaccination recruits few new T cells, the authors suggested.

The receptor was derived from a man between 45 and 60 years old who received an inactivated influenza vaccine. This chain connects TRBV5-1 to TRBJ2-3; D may be TRBD1 (6 bases). The sequencing used PBMCs from blood, collected around 14 days before vaccination. The CDR3 DNA sequence: TGCGCCAGCAGCTACCGACAGGCTAGCACAGATACGCAGTATTTT. It yields the protein CASSYRQASTDTQYF.